The TCR beta chain under discussion was sequenced for a study of lymphopenia after photon versus proton radiotherapy. CDR1 and CDR2 (germline): GTSNPN, SVGIG (reference sequence). The CDR3 is made up of 16 amino acids. J lost 5 bases, V lost 0 bases, and 11 bases had no gene match. Study results and caveats: Post-nadir TCR diversity decline inversely tracked overall survival among those who died.

Of note for this clone: Its antigen is unknown.

Clones were sequenced by immunoSEQ multiplex PCR, and TCRdb holds only the in-frame ones, with some missing. The profile shows 67,000 or so clones, about 87% of them singletons. This rearrangement joins TRBV30 to TRBJ2-7; 9 bases agree with TRBD1. The receptor comes from a man older than 75 with esophageal cancer. Sequences were derived from peripheral blood, sampled from a patient treated with proton-based radiotherapy. The CDR3 nucleotides read TGTGCCTGGAGTGTAAGGAGACAGGGGGGTCTCGACGAGCAGTACTTC. Translating it yields CAWSVRRQGGLDEQYF.